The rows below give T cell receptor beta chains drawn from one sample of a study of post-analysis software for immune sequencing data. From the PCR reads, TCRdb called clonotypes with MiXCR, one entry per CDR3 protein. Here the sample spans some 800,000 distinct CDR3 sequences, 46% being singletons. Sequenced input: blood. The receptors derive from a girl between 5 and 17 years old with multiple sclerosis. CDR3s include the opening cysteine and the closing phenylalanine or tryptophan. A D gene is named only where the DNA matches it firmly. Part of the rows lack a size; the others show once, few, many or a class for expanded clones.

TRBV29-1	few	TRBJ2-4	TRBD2	CSVEEGLAGVRAKNIQYF	TGCAGCGTTGAAGAAGGCCTAGCGGGAGTAAGAGCCAAAAACATTCAGTACTTC
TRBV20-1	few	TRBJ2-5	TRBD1	CSARDGGKTGVETQYF	TGCAGTGCTAGAGATGGGGGAAAGACAGGGGTAGAGACCCAGTACTTC
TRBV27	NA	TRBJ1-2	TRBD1	CASSSARTGQTTPINYGYTF	TGTGCCAGCAGTTCCGCCCGGACAGGCCAAACAACGCCAATTAACTATGGCTACACCTTC
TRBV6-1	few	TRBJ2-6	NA	CASRLNWGDSGANVLTF	TGTGCCAGCAGGCTGAACTGGGGGGACTCTGGGGCCAACGTCCTGACTTTC
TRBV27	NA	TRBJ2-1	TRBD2	CASSLGPSGSSYNEQFF	TGTGCCAGCAGTTTAGGCCCTAGCGGGAGCTCCTACAATGAGCAGTTCTTC
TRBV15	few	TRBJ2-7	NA	CATSTGRRNEQYF	TGTGCCACCAGCACCGGACGGCGAAACGAGCAGTACTTC
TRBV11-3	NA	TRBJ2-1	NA	CASSLEEVFNEQFF	TGTGCCAGCAGCTTAGAGGAGGTCTTCAATGAGCAGTTCTTC
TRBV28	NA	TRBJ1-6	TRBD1	CASTWGQANSPLHF	TGTGCCAGCACCTGGGGACAGGCTAATTCACCCCTCCACTTT
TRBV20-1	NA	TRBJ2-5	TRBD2	CSAREALAVGETQYF	TGCAGTGCTAGAGAGGCGCTAGCGGTGGGAGAGACCCAGTACTTC
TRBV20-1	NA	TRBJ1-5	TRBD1	CSASPQGAFNQPQHF	TGCAGCGCTAGTCCTCAGGGGGCCTTCAATCAGCCCCAGCATTTT
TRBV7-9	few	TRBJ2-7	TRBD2	CASSLSGRLPYEQYF	TGTGCCAGCAGCTTAAGCGGGAGGTTGCCCTACGAGCAGTACTTC
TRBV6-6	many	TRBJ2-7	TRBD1	CASSHRDRSYEQYF	TGTGCCAGCAGTCATCGGGACAGATCCTACGAGCAGTACTTC
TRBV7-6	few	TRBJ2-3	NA	CASSPWGEDTQYF	TGTGCCAGCAGCCCGTGGGGGGAGGATACGCAGTATTTT
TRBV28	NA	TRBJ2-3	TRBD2	CASSLLAGFSTDTQYF	TGTGCCAGCAGTTTACTAGCGGGGTTTAGCACAGATACGCAGTATTTT
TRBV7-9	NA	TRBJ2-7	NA	CASSLNPPRGDYEQYF	TGTGCCAGCAGCCTAAACCCTCCCCGGGGAGACTACGAGCAGTACTTC
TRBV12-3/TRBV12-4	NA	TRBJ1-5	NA	CASSLLRQLPYQETQHF	TGTGCCAGCAGTTTGTTGAGACAACTCCCGTACCAAGAGACCCAGCATTTT
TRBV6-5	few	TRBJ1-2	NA	CASSSNRARGYTF	TGTGCCAGCAGCTCTAACAGGGCGCGGGGCTACACCTTC
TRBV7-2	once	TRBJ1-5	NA	CASTGVNQPQHF	TGTGCCAGCACAGGGGTCAATCAGCCCCAGCATTTT
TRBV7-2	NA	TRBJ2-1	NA	CASSSTGNNEQFF	TGTGCCAGCAGTTCCACAGGAAACAATGAGCAGTTCTTC
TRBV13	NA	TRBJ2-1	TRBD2	CASSSPGLAGPGGNEQFF	TGTGCCAGCAGCTCACCGGGACTAGCGGGGCCTGGGGGTAATGAGCAGTTCTTC
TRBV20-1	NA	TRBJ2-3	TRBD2	CSARASAGGFSDTQYF	TGCAGTGCTAGGGCCTCAGCGGGAGGGTTTTCAGATACGCAGTATTTT
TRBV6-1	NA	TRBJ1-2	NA	CASVRGIPYYGYTF	TGTGCCAGCGTTCGGGGAATCCCCTACTATGGCTACACCTTC
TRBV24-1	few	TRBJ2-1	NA	CATSDAGRNEQFF	TGTGCCACCAGTGATGCGGGCCGAAATGAGCAGTTCTTC
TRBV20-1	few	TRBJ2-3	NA	CSASAATTFSDTQYF	TGCAGTGCTAGCGCCGCGACCACTTTCTCGGATACGCAGTATTTT
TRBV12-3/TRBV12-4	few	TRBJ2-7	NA	CARRREISSYEQYF	TGTGCCAGACGCAGGGAAATTAGCTCCTACGAGCAGTACTTC
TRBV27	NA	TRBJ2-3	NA	CASTADTDTQYF	TGTGCCAGCACGGCAGACACAGATACGCAGTATTTT
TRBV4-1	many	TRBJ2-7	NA	CASSQGKGMGTYEQYF	TGCGCCAGCAGCCAAGGGAAGGGGATGGGGACCTACGAGCAGTACTTC
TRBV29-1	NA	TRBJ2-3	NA	CSVEPPIRDTQYF	TGCAGCGTTGAACCTCCCATTAGAGATACGCAGTATTTT
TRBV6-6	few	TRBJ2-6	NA	CASSYWGSAGANVLTF	TGTGCCAGCAGTTATTGGGGGTCCGCTGGGGCCAACGTCCTGACTTTC
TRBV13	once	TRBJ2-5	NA	CASSLWGAAEQYF	TGTGCCAGCAGCTTATGGGGGGCCGCGGAGCAGTACTTC
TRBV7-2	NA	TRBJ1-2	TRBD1	CASSLGQGAGYGYTF	TGTGCCAGCAGCTTGGGACAGGGGGCCGGCTATGGCTACACCTTC
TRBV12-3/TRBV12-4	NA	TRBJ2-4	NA	CASSPEASKNIQYF	TGTGCCAGCAGCCCTGAGGCATCCAAAAACATTCAGTACTTC
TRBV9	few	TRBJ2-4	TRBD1	CASSVGIGGNEGNIQYF	TGTGCCAGCAGCGTAGGTATAGGGGGCAACGAGGGAAACATTCAGTACTTC
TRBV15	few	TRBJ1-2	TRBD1	CATSTGQGFYGYTF	TGTGCCACCAGCACGGGACAGGGATTCTATGGCTACACCTTC
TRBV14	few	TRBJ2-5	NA	CASSRRRQETQYF	TGTGCCAGCAGCCGCCGACGGCAAGAGACCCAGTACTTC
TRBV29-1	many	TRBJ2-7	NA	CSVIYYGTYEQYF	TGCAGCGTTATATACTACGGGACCTACGAGCAGTACTTC
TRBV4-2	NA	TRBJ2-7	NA	CASSQDQHSYEQYF	TGTGCCAGCAGCCAAGATCAACACTCCTACGAGCAGTACTTC
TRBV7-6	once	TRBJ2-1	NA	CASSSTERDEQFF	TGTGCCAGCAGCTCTACGGAGCGGGATGAGCAGTTCTTC
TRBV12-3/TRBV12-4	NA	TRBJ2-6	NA	CASRTGISGANVLTF	TGTGCCAGCAGAACAGGGATCTCTGGGGCCAACGTCCTGACTTTC